The 17 T cell receptor beta chains in this list originate from one sample, sequenced in a study of cytomegalovirus exposure and HLA in healthy donors. A multiplex PCR was run with 60 Vbeta primers and 13 Jbeta primers. TCRdb's copy holds only in-frame clones and misses some; the assay was immunoSEQ multiplex PCR. The repertoire consists of 150,000 to 200,000 clones, with about 81% occurring once and the leading ten covering under 2%. Sequences were obtained from PBMCs. These receptors came from a woman younger than 30 in good health and CMV-seronegative.

This clone was detected once. This same CDR3 is encoded by further DNA sequences in the sample. The V gene is TRBV18, the J gene TRBJ2-5, with D possibly being TRBD2 (5 bases). Germline V gene lookup returns CDR1 KGHSH and CDR2 LQKENI. V shed 3 bases and J shed 0 bases, with 5 bases lying between them. The CDR3 is made up of 13 amino acids. This CDR3 is CASSPGDQETQYF. The DNA of the CDR3 is TGTGCCAGCTCACCGGGAGACCAAGAGACCCAGTACTTC.

The chain combines TRBV9 with TRBJ1-1; 11 nucleotides agree with TRBD1. The length of the CDR3 is 16 residues. Per the germline V gene, CDR1 is SGDLS and CDR2 is YYNGEE. Trimming removed 3 bases from V and 4 bases from J; junction bases left unmatched: 8. As DNA, the CDR3 is TGTGCCAGCAGCGAGGGGACAGGGGGTATGAGCACTGAAGCTTTCTTT. Translation gives CASSEGTGGMSTEAFF.

The rearrangement links TRBV18 to TRBJ2-5; unclear D gene. The V gene lost 5 bases and the J gene lost 1 base, with 8 bases spanning the gap. The germline V gene encodes CDR1 KGHSH and CDR2 LQKENI. There are 13 residues in the CDR3. The CDR3 region has the DNA TGTGCCAGCTCAGACTTGGGCCAAGAGACCCAGTACTTC. This codes for CASSDLGQETQYF. The full variable domain, completed using reference TRBV18 and TRBJ2-5, is NAGVMQNPRHLVRRRGQEARLRCSPMKGHSHVYWYRQLPEEGLKFMVYLQKENIIDESGMPKERFSAEFPKEGPSILRIQQVVRGDSAAYFCASSDLGQETQYFGPGTRLLVL.

CDR3 sequence: CASSLVQGDTGELFF. The CDR3 region has the DNA TGCGCCAGCAGCTTGGTACAGGGCGACACCGGGGAGCTGTTTTTT. The rearrangement joins TRBV5-1 to TRBJ2-2, with D possibly TRBD1 on 6 matching bases. CDR1 is SGHRS, CDR2 YFSETQ, per germline. The CDR3 contains 15 residues. V lost 0 bases to trimming and J lost 3 bases, with 9 bases between them.

The chain employs TRBV6-1 and TRBJ2-6; D not certain. CDR1 MNHNS and CDR2 SASEGT come from the germline V gene. The CDR3 consists of 15 residues. The V end lost 7 bases, the J end lost 3 bases, and 13 bases lay between the germline ends. In nucleotides, the CDR3 is TGTGCCAGCACCAGGCAGGCGTATGGGGCCAACGTCCTGACTTTC. Amino acid sequence: CASTRQAYGANVLTF.

The gene calls are TRBV18 and TRBJ1-1; D uncertain. Per the germline V gene, CDR1 is KGHSH and CDR2 is LQKENI. The CDR3 contains 14 residues. Trimming removed 3 bases from V and 1 base from J, with 9 bases in between. The CDR3 sequence is CASSPIPRNTEAFF. The CDR3 nucleotides are TGTGCCAGCTCACCGATTCCCAGGAACACTGAAGCTTTCTTT.

V gene TRBV7-9 combines with J gene TRBJ2-5; 10 nucleotides match TRBD1. CDR3 size: 14 residues. CDR1 is SEHNR and CDR2 is FQNEAQ in the germline V gene (reference sequence). J gave up 6 bases and V 4 bases, and 5 bases lay outside the gene matches. CDR3 sequence reads: CASSSWTGGQTQYF. CDR3 nucleotide sequence: TGTGCCAGCAGCTCCTGGACAGGGGGGCAGACCCAGTACTTC.

The chain uses TRBV7-9 and TRBJ2-2; D may be TRBD1 (6 bases). In germline, CDR1 is SEHNR, CDR2 FQNEAQ (reference sequence). CDR3 length: 15 residues. Trimming took 1 base from V and 5 from J, leaving 11 bases between them. The CDR3 bases are TGTGCCAGCAGCTTAGTTCCAGGGGATACCGGGGAGCTGTTTTTT. Amino acids: CASSLVPGDTGELFF. Combining the CDR3 with reference TRBV7-9 and TRBJ2-2 gives the whole variable domain DTGVSQNPRHKITKRGQNVTFRCDPISEHNRLYWYRQTLGQGPEFLTYFQNEAQLEKSRLLSDRFSAERPKGSFSTLEIQRTEQGDSAMYLCASSLVPGDTGELFFGEGSRLTVL.

V gene TRBV7-9 combines with J gene TRBJ2-3; 15 bases agree with TRBD2. This CDR3 comprises 17 residues. V was clipped by 3 bases and J by 2 bases; unmatched bases: 3. The V gene's germline CDR1 is SEHNR and CDR2 FQNEAQ (reference sequence). CDR3 sequence: CASSLGLAGGYTDTQYF. The CDR3 DNA sequence: TGTGCCAGCAGCTTGGGACTAGCGGGAGGCTACACAGATACGCAGTATTTT.

The chain has TRBV6-5 and TRBJ1-1; D remains unclear. The germline V and J ends were trimmed by 3 bases and 2 bases, with 10 bases remaining between them. CDR1 is MNHEY, CDR2 SVGAGI, per germline. The CDR3 spans 14 residues. The CDR3 reads CASSYVRSNTEAFF. The DNA for the CDR3 is TGTGCCAGCAGTTATGTACGGTCAAACACTGAAGCTTTCTTT.

As regards this clone: At one of its ends the junction is not consistent with the germline gene, which may arise from a read error. The V and J genes are TRBV7-9 and TRBJ1-4; possibly TRBD1 for D (6 bases). CDR1 is SEHNR, CDR2 FQNEAQ, per germline (reference sequence). The CDR3 length is 16 residues. CDR3 loop: CSSSFEADSENEKLFF. Here the CDR3 DNA reads TGTTCCAGCAGCTTTGAGGCGGACAGTGAGAATGAAAAACTGTTTTTT.

The J gene is TRBJ1-2, the V gene TRBV7-9; no clear D gene. V was shortened by 2 bases and J by 8 bases, with 12 bases between the two germline ends. Germline assignment: CDR1 SEHNR and CDR2 FQNEAQ (reference sequence). The CDR3 loop spans 13 amino acids. CDR3 loop: CASSLLAPRGYTF. CDR3 DNA: TGTGCCAGCAGCTTACTGGCACCTCGCGGCTACACCTTC.

The V gene is TRBV28, the J gene TRBJ1-1, with a possible D match to TRBD1 (6 bases). The CDR3 extends over 17 amino acids. In germline, CDR1 is MDHEN, CDR2 SYDVKM. Trimming removed 2 bases at V and 7 bases at J, with 23 bases between. The CDR3 spells CASSLRIRGGSWGEAFF. The CDR3 DNA is TGTGCCAGCAGTTTAAGGATTCGTGGGGGCTCTTGGGGTGAAGCTTTCTTT.

The V gene is TRBV6-4, the J gene TRBJ2-1, with a tentative D call TRBD2 (7 bases). The CDR3 is 15 residues long. Germline lookup yields CDR1 MRHNA and CDR2 SNTAGT. The V and J ends lost 3 bases and 5 bases respectively, with 14 bases between them. CDR3 region: CASSDGRGGNNEQFF. CDR3 bases: TGTGCCAGCAGTGATGGGAGGGGGGGCAACAATGAGCAGTTCTTC.

The chain couples TRBV28 to TRBJ1-2; 9 bases fit TRBD1. Trimming removed 6 bases from V and 7 bases from J; junction bases left unmatched: 6. The germline CDR1 and CDR2 sequences are MDHEN and SYDVKM. The CDR3 loop spans 13 amino acids. The CDR3 reads CASSIDRGGGYTF. In DNA form, the CDR3 reads TGTGCCAGCAGCATCGACAGGGGGGGTGGCTACACCTTC.

This clone has just a few counts. One end of the junction is discordant with germline, which a read error may explain. The V call is TRBV25-1, the J call TRBJ2-7, with D possibly TRBD1 on 5 matching bases. The germline V gene has CDR1 MGHDK and CDR2 SYGVNS. The CDR3 is made up of 12 amino acids. CDR3 sequence (DNA): TGTGCCAGCAGTGACCAAGGACAACTGTTGGACTTC. This translates into CASSDQGQLLDF.

The chain combines TRBV19 with TRBJ1-1; 10 bases map to TRBD1. CDR3 length equals 17 residues. The germline gives CDR1 LNHDA, CDR2 SQIVND (reference sequence). J lost 2 bases, V lost 5 bases, and 11 bases had no gene match. CDR3 protein: CASSSLTGGAYNTEAFF. In nucleotides, the CDR3 is TGTGCCAGTAGTTCCTTGACAGGGGGCGCATATAACACTGAAGCTTTCTTT. The complete variable domain, with remaining parts taken from reference TRBV19 and TRBJ1-1, reads DGGITQSPKYLFRKEGQNVTLSCEQNLNHDAMYWYRQDPGQGLRLIYYSQIVNDFQKGDIAEGYSVSREKKESFPLTVTSAQKNPTAFYLCASSSLTGGAYNTEAFFGQGTRLTVV.